This entry lists 15 T cell receptor beta chains sequenced from one sample in a study of blood T cell repertoires in COVID-19. Assay: immunoSEQ multiplex PCR; the TCRdb copy retains only in-frame clones and omits some. This table holds under 300,000 clones, approximately 89% found once. Sequencing used PBMCs or T cells enriched from blood (not recorded which). Receptors originate from a woman in her fifties or sixties who had recovered from COVID-19.

The chain carries TRBV4-1 and TRBJ2-7; 9 positions agree with TRBD1. The CDR3 runs 16 residues. Unmatched junction bases numbered 5, after V lost 0 bases and J lost 2 bases. CDR1 is MGHRA, CDR2 YSYEKL, per germline. Here the CDR3 reads CASSQEVGQGAYEQYF. In DNA form, the CDR3 reads TGCGCCAGCAGCCAAGAAGTGGGACAGGGCGCCTACGAGCAGTACTTC.

In its sample, this clone was seen a few times. J is TRBJ1-3 and V is TRBV18, with 8 bases matching TRBD1. CDR3 size: 18 residues. V was pared by 5 bases and J by 2 bases, with 14 bases of the junction left unmatched. Germline V lookup: CDR1 KGHSH, CDR2 LQKENI. This CDR3 is CASSNQSRTGLPGNTIYF. For the CDR3, the DNA is TGTGCCAGCTCAAACCAATCCCGGACAGGGTTGCCTGGAAACACCATATATTTT.

CDR3 region: CASRESGGNEQFF. For the CDR3, the DNA is TGCGCCAGCAGAGAGTCGGGGGGGAATGAGCAGTTCTTC. The chain employs TRBV5-1 and TRBJ2-1; 8 bases map to TRBD2. The CDR3 is made up of 13 amino acids. Germline V gene data show CDR1 as SGHRS and CDR2 as YFSETQ. Trimming removed 5 bases from V and 7 bases from J; junction bases left unmatched: 5.

The chain employs TRBV12-5 and TRBJ1-1; D gene uncertain. V was shortened by 5 bases and J by 6 bases, with 13 bases between the two germline ends. The CDR3 runs 13 residues. The germline V gene has CDR1 LGHNT and CDR2 FRNRAP. The CDR3 DNA is TGTGCTAGTGGTCTGGGAGTTTATGCTGAAGCTTTCTTT. Translating gives CASGLGVYAEAFF.

The chain uses TRBV6-5 and TRBJ1-4; perhaps TRBD1 as D (5 bases). Germline CDR1 is MNHEY and CDR2 is SVGAGI. Trimming removed 2 bases at V and 8 bases at J, with 12 bases between. CDR3 length equals 14 residues. CDR3 residues: CASSYDPGIEKLFF. DNA for the CDR3: TGTGCCAGCAGTTACGATCCAGGGATCGAAAAACTGTTTTTT.

The gene calls are TRBV6-5 and TRBJ2-6, with D possibly matching TRBD2 (5 bases). This CDR3 region has 15 residues. V lost 7 bases to trimming and J lost 0 bases, with 10 bases between them. Germline-derived CDR1 and CDR2 are MNHEY and SVGAGI. This chain's CDR3 is CASKLDYSGANVLTF. CDR3 DNA: TGTGCCAGCAAACTTGACTACTCTGGGGCCAACGTCCTGACTTTC.

The CDR3 region is CASSLETGALTEAFF. DNA of the CDR3: TGCGCCAGCAGCTTGGAAACAGGGGCTCTCACTGAAGCTTTCTTT. This chain links TRBV5-1 with TRBJ1-1; 7 bases agree with TRBD1. The trim removed 0 bases at V and 4 bases at J, leaving 6 bases unmatched. Germline CDR1 reads SGHRS; CDR2 reads YFSETQ. The CDR3 extends over 15 amino acids. Using reference TRBV5-1 and TRBJ1-1 for the parts outside the CDR3, the full variable domain is KAGVTQTPRYLIKTRGQQVTLSCSPISGHRSVSWYQQTPGQGLQFLFEYFSETQRNKGNFPGRFSGRQFSNSRSEMNVSTLELGDSALYLCASSLETGALTEAFFGQGTRLTVV.

The chain couples TRBV7-9 to TRBJ1-4; TRBD1 agrees at 11 bases. J was trimmed by 7 bases and V by 5 bases; bases with no gene match: 3. Germline V gives CDR1 SEHNR, CDR2 FQNEAQ (reference sequence). The CDR3 is 14 amino acids. The DNA of the CDR3 is TGTGCCAGCAGCATGGACAGGGGGCGTGAAAAACTGTTTTTT. It yields the protein CASSMDRGREKLFF.

The CDR3 sequence is CASSLDRRGVSPLHF. The CDR3 coding sequence is TGTGCCAGCAGCTTAGACAGGAGGGGCGTGTCACCCCTCCACTTT. The genes are TRBV7-6 and TRBJ1-6, with a possible D match to TRBD1 (5 bases). Trimming took off 1 base at V and 10 bases at J, with 14 bases between the two ends. CDR3 length equals 15 residues. Germline V lookup: CDR1 SGHVS, CDR2 FNYEAQ.

The V and J genes are TRBV6-2 or TRBV6-3 and TRBJ2-5; D uncertain. Germline values: CDR1 MNHEY, CDR2 SVGEGT. The CDR3 is 17 residues long. V was cut by 0 bases and J by 5 bases, with 19 bases left in between. The CDR3 region has the DNA TGTGCCAGCAGTTACTCGACCAATATGGCTAGGCAGGAGACCCAGTACTTC. The encoded protein is CASSYSTNMARQETQYF.

The chain uses TRBV6-5 and TRBJ2-1; D might be TRBD1 (5 bases). V was shortened by 5 bases and J by 4 bases, with 9 bases between the two germline ends. Germline-derived CDR1 and CDR2 are MNHEY and SVGAGI. The CDR3 is 13 residues long. The CDR3 here is CASSRDRYNEQFF. CDR3 coding DNA: TGTGCCAGCAGTCGCGACAGATACAATGAGCAGTTCTTC.

This clone is a singleton in its sample. V and J are TRBV27 and TRBJ1-3, with TRBD1 identical over 9 bases. Germline lookup yields CDR1 MNHEY and CDR2 SMNVEV (reference sequence). The J segment lost 2 bases and the V segment lost 8 bases, leaving 4 bases of the junction unmatched. This CDR3 has 14 residues. The DNA of the CDR3 is TGTGCCAGCCGAAGACAGGGGGCTGGAAACACCATATATTTT. This translates into CASRRQGAGNTIYF.

The rearrangement links TRBV6-5 to TRBJ1-1; TRBD1 might be the D (6 bases). Per the germline V gene, CDR1 is MNHEY and CDR2 is SVGAGI. CDR3 length: 14 residues. The ends were cut back, 6 bases at V and 5 bases at J, with 16 bases in the middle. The CDR3 is CASRPPLQGTEAFF. The CDR3 nucleotides read TGTGCCAGCAGACCCCCCCTACAGGGTACTGAAGCTTTCTTT.

This chain connects TRBV18 to TRBJ1-2; no firm D call. Germline V gene data show CDR1 as KGHSH and CDR2 as LQKENI. Trimming cost V 0 bases and J 8 bases, with 7 bases left between them. The CDR3 length is 12 residues. The CDR3 DNA sequence: TGTGCCAGCTCACCACCGGAGGGAGGCTACACCTTC. Translating it yields CASSPPEGGYTF. Complete variable domain (other parts from reference TRBV18 and TRBJ1-2): NAGVMQNPRHLVRRRGQEARLRCSPMKGHSHVYWYRQLPEEGLKFMVYLQKENIIDESGMPKERFSAEFPKEGPSILRIQQVVRGDSAAYFCASSPPEGGYTFGSGTRLTVV.

The CDR3 DNA is TGTGCCTGGAGTGTCGAGAGCAATCAGCCCCAGCATTTT. Protein product: CAWSVESNQPQHF. The V gene is TRBV30, the J gene TRBJ1-5; D unclear. The CDR3 contains 13 residues. Trimming left V 0 bases short and J 1 base short, with 4 bases between. CDR1 and CDR2 from the germline V gene are GTSNPN and SVGIG (reference sequence).